The sequence of this T cell receptor beta chain was determined in a study of patients and donors after allogeneic stem cell transplantation. TCRdb reprocessed the RT-PCR reads via MiXCR and lists one record per CDR3 protein. The table has around 150,000 distinct CDR3 sequences, approximately 28% seen once. The CDR3 is made up of 15 amino acids. The ends were cut back, 0 bases at V and 0 bases at J, with 8 bases in the middle. CDR1 and CDR2 (germline): LGHNA, YSLEER. The sequence came from a human donor who was either an allogeneic HSCT recipient or a stem cell or donor lymphocyte infusion donor (not recorded which). It is not recorded whose cells these are; they may come from a transplant donor. Sequences were obtained from blood, either unsorted or a sorted T cell fraction (not recorded which). This sequence joins TRBV4-3 and TRBJ1-2; D is unresolved. CDR3 region: CASSQEARANYGYTF. The CDR3 DNA follows: TGCGCCAGCAGCCAAGAGGCAAGAGCTAACTATGGCTACACCTTC.